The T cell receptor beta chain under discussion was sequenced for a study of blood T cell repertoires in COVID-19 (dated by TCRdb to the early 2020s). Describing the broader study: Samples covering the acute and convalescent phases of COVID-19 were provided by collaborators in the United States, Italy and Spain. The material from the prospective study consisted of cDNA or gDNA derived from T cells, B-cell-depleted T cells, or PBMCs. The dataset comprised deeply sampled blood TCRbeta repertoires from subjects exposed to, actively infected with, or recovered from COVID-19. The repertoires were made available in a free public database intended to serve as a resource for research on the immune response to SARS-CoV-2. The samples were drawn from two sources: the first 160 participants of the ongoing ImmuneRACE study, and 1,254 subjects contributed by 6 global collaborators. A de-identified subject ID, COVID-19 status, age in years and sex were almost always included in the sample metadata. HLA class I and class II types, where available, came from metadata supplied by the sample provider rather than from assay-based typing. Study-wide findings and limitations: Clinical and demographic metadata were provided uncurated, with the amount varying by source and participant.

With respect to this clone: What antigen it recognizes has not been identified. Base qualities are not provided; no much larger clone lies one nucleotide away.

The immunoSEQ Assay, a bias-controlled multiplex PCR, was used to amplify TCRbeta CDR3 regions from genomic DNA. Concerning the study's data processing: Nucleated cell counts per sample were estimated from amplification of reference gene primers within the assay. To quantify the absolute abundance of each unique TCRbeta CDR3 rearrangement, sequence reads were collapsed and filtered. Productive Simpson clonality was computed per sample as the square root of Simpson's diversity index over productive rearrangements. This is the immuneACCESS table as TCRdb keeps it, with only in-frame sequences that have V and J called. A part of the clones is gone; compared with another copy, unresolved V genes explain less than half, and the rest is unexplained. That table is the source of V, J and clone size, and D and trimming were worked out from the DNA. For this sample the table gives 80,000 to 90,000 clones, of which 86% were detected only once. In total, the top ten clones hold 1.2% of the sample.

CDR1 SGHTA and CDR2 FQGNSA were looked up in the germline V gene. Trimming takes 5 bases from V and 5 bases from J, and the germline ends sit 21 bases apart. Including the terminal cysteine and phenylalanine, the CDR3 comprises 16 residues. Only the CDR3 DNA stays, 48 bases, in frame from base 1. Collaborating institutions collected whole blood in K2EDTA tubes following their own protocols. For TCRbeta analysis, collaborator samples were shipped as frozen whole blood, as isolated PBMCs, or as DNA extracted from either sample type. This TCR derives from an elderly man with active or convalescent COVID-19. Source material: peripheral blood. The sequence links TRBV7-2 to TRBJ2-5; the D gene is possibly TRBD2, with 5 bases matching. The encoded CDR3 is CASSPKWPGPGETQYF. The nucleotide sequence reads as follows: TGTGCCAGCAGCCCCAAGTGGCCGGGTCCGGGGGAGACCCAGTACTTC.